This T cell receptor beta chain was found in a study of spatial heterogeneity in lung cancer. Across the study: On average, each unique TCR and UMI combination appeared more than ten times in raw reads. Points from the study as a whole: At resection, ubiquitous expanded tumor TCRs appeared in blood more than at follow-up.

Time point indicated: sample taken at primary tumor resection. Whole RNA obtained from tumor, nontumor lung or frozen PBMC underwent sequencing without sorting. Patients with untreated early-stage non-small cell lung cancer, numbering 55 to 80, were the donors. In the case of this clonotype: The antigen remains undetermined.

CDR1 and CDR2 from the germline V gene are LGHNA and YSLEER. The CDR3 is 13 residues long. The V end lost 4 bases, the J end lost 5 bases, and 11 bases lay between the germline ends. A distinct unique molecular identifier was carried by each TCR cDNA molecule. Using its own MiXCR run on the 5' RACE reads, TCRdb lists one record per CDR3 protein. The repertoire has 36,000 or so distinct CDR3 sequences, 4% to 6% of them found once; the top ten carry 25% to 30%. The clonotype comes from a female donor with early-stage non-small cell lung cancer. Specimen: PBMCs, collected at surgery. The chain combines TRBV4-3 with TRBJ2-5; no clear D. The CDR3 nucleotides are TGCGCCAGCAGCCTATATGTCTGGGAGACCCAGTACTTC. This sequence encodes CASSLYVWETQYF.